The rows below give T cell receptor beta chains drawn from one sample of a study of cytotoxic CD8 clonotypes in ibrutinib-treated CLL. TCRdb's table, derived via immunoSEQ multiplex PCR, lists solely in-frame clones and lacks some. The sample shows some 23,000 clones, approximately 71% of them seen only once. This sample comprised PBMCs, obtained at disease progression, from a patient treated with ibrutinib. The receptor set was obtained from a human donor with chronic lymphocytic leukemia. Each CDR3 is given with its conserved first and last residue. The D gene is left open where the match is weak. Size tells how often a clone was seen (once, few, many) or the class of an expanded clone, and some rows leave it out.

d_gene: TRBD1
v_gene: TRBV27
j_gene: TRBJ2-3
abundance: NA
CDR3nt: TGTGCCAGCAGAGAATTCGGGACAGGGGGCACAGATACGCAGTATTTT
CDR3aa: CASREFGTGGTDTQYF

d_gene: NA
v_gene: TRBV5-3
j_gene: TRBJ1-1
abundance: NA
CDR3nt: TGTGCAACCATCGGGAGGGCTGAAGCTTTCTTT
CDR3aa: CATIGRAEAFF

d_gene: NA
v_gene: TRBV11-2
j_gene: TRBJ2-7
abundance: NA
CDR3nt: TGTGCCAGCAGCTTAGCGAGGGGACCCTACGAGCAGTACTTC
CDR3aa: CASSLARGPYEQYF

d_gene: NA
v_gene: TRBV27
j_gene: TRBJ2-3
abundance: NA
CDR3nt: TGTGCCAGCAGTGGTCTGCGGCTAAGAGAGACGCAGTATTTT
CDR3aa: CASSGLRLRETQYF

d_gene: TRBD1
v_gene: TRBV2
j_gene: TRBJ1-1
abundance: NA
CDR3nt: TGTGCCAGCAGTGGGGACAGGAACACTGAAGCTTTCTTT
CDR3aa: CASSGDRNTEAFF

d_gene: TRBD2
v_gene: TRBV4-3
j_gene: TRBJ2-5
abundance: NA
CDR3nt: TGCGCCAGCAGCCAAACCGTCGAGGGTAGCGGGGAGCAAGAGACCCAGTACTTC
CDR3aa: CASSQTVEGSGEQETQYF

d_gene: NA
v_gene: TRBV19
j_gene: TRBJ1-5
abundance: NA
CDR3nt: TGTGGCTCGGGGGGCAATCAGCCCCAGCATTTT
CDR3aa: CGSGGNQPQHF

d_gene: NA
v_gene: TRBV25-1
j_gene: TRBJ1-1
abundance: NA
CDR3nt: TGTGCCAGCAGTAGCCGCGGATCCCGGGGGCGGGTGAACACTGAAGCTTTCTTT
CDR3aa: CASSSRGSRGRVNTEAFF

d_gene: NA
v_gene: TRBV6-6
j_gene: TRBJ2-3
abundance: NA
CDR3nt: TGTGCCAGCAGGAGGGGGGGAGGCACAGATACGCAGTATTTT
CDR3aa: CASRRGGGTDTQYF

d_gene: NA
v_gene: TRBV2
j_gene: TRBJ2-7
abundance: NA
CDR3nt: TGTGCCAGCAGTGAGCAGGGATACGAGCAGTACTTC
CDR3aa: CASSEQGYEQYF

d_gene: TRBD1
v_gene: TRBV9
j_gene: TRBJ1-1
abundance: NA
CDR3nt: TGTGCCAGCAGCGTCGGACAGGGGAACACTGAAGCTTTCTTT
CDR3aa: CASSVGQGNTEAFF

d_gene: NA
v_gene: TRBV4-2
j_gene: TRBJ2-5
abundance: NA
CDR3nt: TGTGCCAGCAGCCAAGATTTAGGGTGGGAGACCCAGTACTTC
CDR3aa: CASSQDLGWETQYF

d_gene: NA
v_gene: TRBV7-8
j_gene: TRBJ1-6
abundance: few
CDR3nt: TGTGCCAGCAGCTTAGCGATTCACAGCGCTAATTCACCCCTCCACTTT
CDR3aa: CASSLAIHSANSPLHF